Listed here are 28 T cell receptor beta chains from one sample, sequenced in a study of blood T cell repertoires in COVID-19. Produced via immunoSEQ multiplex PCR; TCRdb's table is partial and in-frame only. The table lists tens of thousands of clones, around 80% of them singletons. Material: peripheral blood. The receptors derive from an elderly man with active or convalescent COVID-19.

In this sample, this clone turned up once. The chain is built from TRBV29-1 and TRBJ2-7, with 9 bases matching TRBD2. Germline values: CDR1 SQVTM, CDR2 ANQGSEA. V shed 1 base and J 0 bases; nucleotides not matched to a gene: 7. This CDR3 is 16 amino acids long. The CDR3 bases are TGCAGCGTTGAAGCGCCAGCGGGGGGCGCCTCCTACGAGCAGTACTTC. This translates into CSVEAPAGGASYEQYF.

A single count supports this clone. The chain carries TRBV11-3 and TRBJ2-5; no clear D. This CDR3 is built from 12 residues. With 5 bases removed from V and 1 base from J, the gap between germline ends came to 5 bases. The germline gives CDR1 SGHNT, CDR2 YENEEA. Here the CDR3 reads CASSGSQETQYF. Written as DNA, the CDR3 is TGTGCCAGCAGCGGCAGCCAAGAGACCCAGTACTTC.

This clone came up a few times. The chain joins TRBV4-3 to TRBJ2-7, with 9 positions matching TRBD1. The V and J ends lost 2 bases and 4 bases, in that order; junction bases with no gene match: 3. This CDR3 is built from 14 residues. Germline CDR1 reads LGHNA; CDR2 reads YSLEER. The CDR3 nucleotides are TGCGCCAGCAGCCAACTACAGGGGGCGTACGAGCAGTACTTC. This gives the protein CASSQLQGAYEQYF.

This clone was observed a single time. The chain joins TRBV2 to TRBJ2-3; TRBD2 matches 9 bases. Germline assignment: CDR1 SNHLY and CDR2 FYNNEI. The CDR3 has 16 amino acids. V lost 6 bases, J lost 2 bases, and 9 bases stayed unmatched. The CDR3 is CASRGVTSGYTDTQYF. In DNA form, the CDR3 reads TGTGCCAGCAGAGGTGTGACTAGCGGCTACACAGATACGCAGTATTTT. The variable domain in full, completed from reference TRBV2 and TRBJ2-3, reads EPEVTQTPSHQVTQMGQEVILRCVPISNHLYFYWYRQILGQKVEFLVSFYNNEISEKSEIFDDQFSVERPDGSNFTLKIRSTKLEDSAMYFCASRGVTSGYTDTQYFGPGTRLTVL.

This clone occurred once. The CDR3 DNA reads TGTGCCAGCAGCTTAGGTAGTGAAGCTTTCTTT. Translating it yields CASSLGSEAFF. V gene TRBV11-2 combines with J gene TRBJ1-1; D is ambiguous. CDR3 size: 11 residues. V was cut by 1 base and J by 7 bases, with 4 bases left in between. Germline V gene lookup returns CDR1 SGHAT and CDR2 FQNNGV.

The chain uses TRBV4-3 and TRBJ1-3, with D possibly being TRBD1 (5 bases). Trimming pared 1 base from V and 3 bases from J, leaving 10 bases between. The length of the CDR3 is 15 residues. CDR1 LGHNA and CDR2 YSLEER come from the germline V gene. The CDR3 bases are TGCGCCAGCAGCCAAGCGGCCAGGGTTGGAAACACCATATATTTT. Translated, it gives CASSQAARVGNTIYF.

This chain links TRBV7-2 with TRBJ2-5; TRBD1 agrees at 10 bases. J gave up 9 bases and V 0 bases, and 10 bases lay outside the gene matches. Looked up from germline, CDR1 is SGHTA and CDR2 is FQGNSA. The CDR3 length is 16 residues. The CDR3 DNA reads TGTGCCAGCAGCTTAGCATGGGGACAGGGGTTTTCGGCCCAGTACTTC. Residues: CASSLAWGQGFSAQYF.

The V and J genes are TRBV30 and TRBJ1-5; 9 bases line up with TRBD1. The ends lost 0 bases at V and 6 bases at J; junction bases unmatched: 3. Germline assignment: CDR1 GTSNPN and CDR2 SVGIG (reference sequence). The CDR3 extends over 14 amino acids. CDR3 in amino acids: CAWSVGQGLQPQHF. The DNA for the CDR3 is TGTGCCTGGAGTGTGGGACAGGGCCTTCAGCCCCAGCATTTT.

The chain is built from TRBV11-2 and TRBJ2-4; weak D call: TRBD2 (7 bases). V was shortened by 0 bases and J by 1 base, with 13 bases between the two germline ends. The CDR3 is made up of 17 amino acids. Per germline, CDR1 SGHAT and CDR2 FQNNGV. For the CDR3, the DNA is TGTGCCAGCAGCTTAGATTGGGGGGGGCTGGCCAAAAACATTCAGTACTTC. Its translation is CASSLDWGGLAKNIQYF. The variable domain in full, with the rest retrieved from reference TRBV11-2 and TRBJ2-4, is EAGVAQSPRYKIIEKRQSVAFWCNPISGHATLYWYQQILGQGPKLLIQFQNNGVVDDSQLPKDRFSAERLKGVDSTLKIQPAKLEDSAVYLCASSLDWGGLAKNIQYFGAGTRLSVL.

The V and J genes are TRBV6-5 and TRBJ2-7; TRBD1 is a possible D gene (6 bases). CDR1 is MNHEY and CDR2 is SVGAGI in the germline V gene. The V and J ends lost 6 bases and 5 bases respectively, with 17 bases between them. The length of the CDR3 is 14 residues. This CDR3 is CASSLDPGDNEQYF. CDR3 nucleotides: TGTGCCAGCAGCCTAGACCCCGGGGACAACGAGCAGTACTTC.

This clone appeared once. The V call is TRBV4-2, the J call TRBJ2-2; perhaps TRBD2 as D (5 bases). The CDR3 loop spans 19 amino acids. CDR1 is LGHNA and CDR2 is YNFKEQ in the germline V gene. V lost 4 bases, J lost 5 bases, and 26 bases lay in between. The CDR3 is CASSPDPRGLAPSTGELFF. DNA for the CDR3: TGTGCCAGCAGCCCTGATCCTAGAGGACTGGCCCCGAGTACCGGGGAGCTGTTTTTT.

The rearrangement joins TRBV4-3 to TRBJ2-6; D gene unclear. Trimming removed 0 bases at V and 3 bases at J, with 9 bases between. The CDR3 consists of 16 residues. Germline V gene lookup returns CDR1 LGHNA and CDR2 YSLEER. The CDR3 bases are TGCGCCAGCAGCCAAGATGGCTCCTTTGGGGCCAACGTCCTGACTTTC. Translated, it gives CASSQDGSFGANVLTF.

The rearrangement links TRBV11-2 to TRBJ2-4; D may be TRBD1 (6 bases). The germline CDR1 and CDR2 sequences are SGHAT and FQNNGV. V gave up 2 bases and J gave up 0 bases, with 8 bases separating them. There are 15 residues in the CDR3. The CDR3, as DNA: TGTGCCAGCAGCTTATCAGGGGTAGCCAAAAACATTCAGTACTTC. Translated: CASSLSGVAKNIQYF.

In its sample, this clone was seen once. V and J are TRBV30 and TRBJ2-1; perhaps TRBD2 as D (6 bases). V was pared by 1 base and J by 5 bases, with 9 bases between. This CDR3 is 13 amino acids long. The germline V gene has CDR1 GTSNPN and CDR2 SVGIG (reference sequence). This CDR3 is CAWSAASDNEQFF. DNA for the CDR3: TGTGCCTGGAGTGCGGCTAGCGACAATGAGCAGTTCTTC. The complete variable domain, with remaining parts taken from reference TRBV30 and TRBJ2-1, reads SQTIHQWPATLVQPVGSPLSLECTVEGTSNPNLYWYRQAAGRGLQLLFYSVGIGQISSEVPQNLSASRPQDRQFILSSKKLLLSDSGFYLCAWSAASDNEQFFGPGTRLTVL.

The genes are TRBV25-1 and TRBJ2-2; D is ambiguous. The CDR3 runs 13 residues. Germline V lookup: CDR1 MGHDK, CDR2 SYGVNS. V lost 6 bases and J lost 1, with 6 bases in between. The CDR3 spells CASRQQNTGELFF. DNA for the CDR3: TGTGCCAGCAGGCAACAGAACACCGGGGAGCTGTTTTTT.

The V and J genes are TRBV12-3 or TRBV12-4 and TRBJ1-4; weak D call: TRBD1 (6 bases). V was cut by 0 bases and J by 12 bases, with 11 bases left in between. The CDR3 has 13 residues. This CDR3 reads CASSLARGGELFF. The CDR3 DNA follows: TGTGCCAGCAGTTTAGCGCGCGGGGGCGAACTGTTTTTT.

The gene calls are TRBV2 and TRBJ2-7; 7 positions match TRBD1. With 6 bases clipped from V and 3 bases from J, the junction kept 5 bases outside the gene matches. CDR1 and CDR2 from the germline V gene are SNHLY and FYNNEI. The CDR3 consists of 13 residues. The CDR3 nucleotides read TGTGCCAGCAGAGGAAACAGGGGCTACGAGCAGTACTTC. Protein sequence: CASRGNRGYEQYF.

V and J are TRBV29-1 and TRBJ2-7; TRBD2 is a possible D gene (7 bases). CDR1 SQVTM and CDR2 ANQGSEA come from the germline V gene. There are 13 residues in the CDR3. Trimming took 4 bases from V and 0 from J, leaving 10 bases between them. The CDR3, as DNA: TGCAGCGTTGGGGGGGGCAGCTCCTACGAGCAGTACTTC. Its protein is CSVGGGSSYEQYF.

The chain recombines TRBV5-6 with TRBJ1-5; maybe TRBD1 (5 bases). CDR3 size: 15 residues. Trimming cost V 4 bases and J 1 base, with 12 bases left between them. Germline values: CDR1 SGHDT, CDR2 YYEEEE. This CDR3 is CASSLRGTSNQPQHF. Written as DNA, the CDR3 is TGTGCCAGCAGCCTCCGCGGGACGAGCAATCAGCCCCAGCATTTT.

The chain is built from TRBV28 and TRBJ1-2, with TRBD1 matching 7 bases. The V segment lost 7 bases and the J segment 2 bases; nucleotides outside the gene matches: 7. The germline CDR1 and CDR2 sequences are MDHEN and SYDVKM. This CDR3 is 14 amino acids long. DNA of the CDR3: TGTGCCAGCACCGTTACAGGGGTCAACTATGGCTACACCTTC. Translation gives CASTVTGVNYGYTF.

The chain couples TRBV30 to TRBJ1-2, with D perhaps TRBD1 (5 bases). There are 13 residues in the CDR3. Trimming pared 0 bases from V and 5 bases from J, leaving 10 bases between. CDR1 GTSNPN and CDR2 SVGIG come from the germline V gene (reference sequence). As DNA, the CDR3 is TGTGCCTGGAGTGTACAGGCTTGGTATGGCTACACCTTC. Translation: CAWSVQAWYGYTF.

This rearrangement joins TRBV9 to TRBJ2-7; 8 bases match TRBD2. CDR1 and CDR2 from the germline V gene are SGDLS and YYNGEE. Trimming at V came to 0 bases and at J to 4 bases, leaving 3 bases not matched to a gene. The CDR3 length is 14 residues. In DNA, the CDR3 is TGTGCCAGCAGCGTAGCGGGAGGGCCGTACGAGCAGTACTTC. Translation: CASSVAGGPYEQYF.

The chain carries TRBV5-1 and TRBJ2-7; TRBD2 aligns across 8 bases. In germline, CDR1 is SGHRS, CDR2 YFSETQ. J was trimmed by 0 bases and V by 2 bases; bases with no gene match: 4. CDR3 length: 15 amino acids. CDR3 loop: CASSFDSGNSYEQYF. The CDR3 DNA reads TGCGCCAGCAGCTTCGATAGCGGGAACTCCTACGAGCAGTACTTC.

The chain uses TRBV6-2 or TRBV6-3 and TRBJ2-7; D gene unclear. This CDR3 is built from 13 residues. CDR1 is MNHEY, CDR2 SVGEGT, per germline. The germline V and J ends were trimmed by 2 bases and 3 bases, with 8 bases remaining between them. CDR3 bases: TGTGCCAGCAGTTACCGGGTCAACTACGAGCAGTACTTC. It encodes CASSYRVNYEQYF.

CDR3 in amino acids: CASSLTGGIGEQYF. For the CDR3, the DNA is TGTGCCAGCAGCTTGACAGGGGGCATCGGCGAGCAGTACTTC. J is TRBJ2-7 and V is TRBV5-6; 9 bases are shared with TRBD1. Trimming at V came to 1 base and at J to 6 bases, leaving 5 bases not matched to a gene. The CDR3 covers 14 residues. CDR1 and CDR2 from the germline V gene are SGHDT and YYEEEE. Using reference TRBV5-6 and TRBJ2-7 for the parts outside the CDR3, the full variable domain is DAGVTQSPTHLIKTRGQQVTLRCSPKSGHDTVSWYQQALGQGPQFIFQYYEEEERQRGNFPDRFSGHQFPNYSSELNVNALLLGDSALYLCASSLTGGIGEQYFGPGTRLTVT.

In its sample, this clone was seen a few times. V gene TRBV5-4 combines with J gene TRBJ2-7; 8 bases are a match to TRBD1. Germline CDR1 and CDR2: SGHNT and YYREEE (reference sequence). J lost 4 bases, V lost 4 bases, and 4 bases had no gene match. The CDR3 spans 13 residues. DNA for the CDR3: TGTGCCAGCAGCAGGGGACAGGAGTACGAGCAGTACTTC. Translating gives CASSRGQEYEQYF.

The chain combines TRBV5-8 with TRBJ1-5; 7 bases match TRBD1. The V gene end was trimmed by 2 bases and the J gene end by 4 bases; junction bases not matched to a gene: 3. CDR1 and CDR2 from the germline V gene are SGHTS and YDEGEE. The CDR3 runs to 14 residues. The CDR3 is CASSFAGGNQPQHF. The CDR3 nucleotides read TGTGCCAGCAGCTTTGCAGGGGGGAATCAGCCCCAGCATTTT.

The gene calls are TRBV7-2 and TRBJ2-2, with 7 nucleotides matching TRBD1. The CDR3 has 13 amino acids. V was pared by 5 bases and J by 6 bases, with 3 bases of the junction left unmatched. Germline assignment: CDR1 SGHTA and CDR2 FQGNSA. The CDR3, as DNA: TGTGCCAGCAGCAAGGACAGGCCCGGGGAGCTGTTTTTT. The encoded protein is CASSKDRPGELFF.